This T cell receptor (beta chain) comes out of a study of OX40 agonist ivuxolimab in advanced cancers. Study context: The mean age was roughly 60 years, ranging from roughly 23 to 80, with 82.7% of participants male. Study-level results: Averaged across samples, CD8+ T cells carried more expanded clones than CD4+ did. The expanded peripheral T cells' antigen specificity was not determined.

Trimming cost V 5 bases and J 7 bases, with 20 bases left between them. Looked up from germline, CDR1 is SQVTM and CDR2 is ANQGSEA. The length of the CDR3 is 14 residues. Libraries were prepared by immunoSEQ multiplex PCR; TCRdb keeps only in-frame clonotypes and omits some of them. The table has 97,000 or so clones, around 90% seen once. For this clone: Its antigen is still unknown.

V gene TRBV29-1 combines with J gene TRBJ1-1, with D unresolved. The source material was CD4+ or CD8+ T cells sorted from blood, sampled in a trial of the OX40 agonist ivuxolimab. This TCR was recovered from an adult with an advanced solid tumor such as melanoma, head and neck, liver or kidney cancer. CDR3 residues: CSVQGVGTGVEAFF. In nucleotides, the CDR3 is TGCAGCGTTCAAGGCGTAGGTACGGGCGTTGAAGCTTTCTTT.